The next 30 T cell receptor beta chains were all read from a single sample in a study of cytomegalovirus exposure and HLA in healthy donors. Libraries were prepared by immunoSEQ multiplex PCR; TCRdb keeps only in-frame clonotypes and omits some of them. Of about 78,000 clones listed, 90% to 96% are singletons. Input material: PBMCs. All receptors derive from a man aged 18 to 29 in good health and CMV-seropositive.

The chain recombines TRBV5-1 with TRBJ2-3; 13 bases map to TRBD2. Germline assignment: CDR1 SGHRS and CDR2 YFSETQ. The CDR3 runs to 16 residues. The trim removed 4 bases at V and 2 bases at J, leaving 4 bases unmatched. The CDR3 spells CASSLLAGGPTDTQYF. CDR3 in DNA: TGCGCCAGCAGCCTACTAGCGGGAGGGCCCACAGATACGCAGTATTTT.

This sequence joins TRBV29-1 and TRBJ1-2; D is ambiguous. The CDR3 runs 13 residues. Per the germline V gene, CDR1 is SQVTM and CDR2 is ANQGSEA. Trimming took 7 bases from V and 8 from J, leaving 20 bases between them. CDR3 in DNA: TGCAGCGCCAAGTCGGGTGCTGTAGAAGGCTACACCTTC. Protein: CSAKSGAVEGYTF. Together with reference TRBV29-1 and TRBJ1-2, the CDR3 gives the full variable domain: SAVISQKPSRDICQRGTSLTIQCQVDSQVTMMFWYRQQPGQSLTLIATANQGSEATYESGFVIDKFPISRPNLTFSTLTVSNMSPEDSSIYLCSAKSGAVEGYTFGSGTRLTVV.

This clone has a single count. The genes are TRBV27 and TRBJ1-5, with 7 bases that match TRBD1. Germline CDR1 MNHEY, CDR2 SMNVEV (reference sequence). The CDR3 is made up of 12 amino acids. Trimming cost V 5 bases and J 10 bases; bases outside gene matches: 5. This CDR3 is CASSPTGVPQHF. DNA for the CDR3: TGTGCCAGCAGTCCTACAGGGGTTCCCCAGCATTTT.

In its sample, this clone was seen once. The chain has TRBV28 and TRBJ2-1, with D possibly TRBD2 on 5 matching bases. Germline CDR1 and CDR2: MDHEN and SYDVKM. Trimming removed 5 bases from V and 0 bases from J, with 14 bases in between. CDR3 size: 16 residues. The CDR3 bases are TGTGCCAGCAGTCTCCATCTAGCTGGCTCCTACAATGAGCAGTTCTTC. Translated: CASSLHLAGSYNEQFF.

The V and J genes are TRBV7-6 and TRBJ2-2; D ambiguous. The V end lost 0 bases, the J end lost 1 base, and 3 bases lay between the germline ends. This CDR3 is 14 amino acids long. Germline CDR1 and CDR2: SGHVS and FNYEAQ. The chain's CDR3 is CASSLAGNTGELFF. CDR3 DNA: TGTGCCAGCAGCTTAGCCGGGAACACCGGGGAGCTGTTTTTT.

The chain links TRBV5-1 to TRBJ1-2, with 8 positions matching TRBD1. The V gene's germline CDR1 is SGHRS and CDR2 YFSETQ. The V segment lost 4 bases and the J segment 4 bases; nucleotides outside the gene matches: 9. This CDR3 region has 15 residues. The DNA of the CDR3 is TGCGCCAGCAGCCCCGGACAGGGAGCGTCCTATGGCTACACCTTC. Residues: CASSPGQGASYGYTF.

The sample holds a few counts of this clone. The chain links TRBV5-4 to TRBJ2-7, with D possibly TRBD2 on 5 matching bases. V lost 0 bases and J 4 bases, leaving 8 bases between the germline ends. CDR1 is SGHNT and CDR2 is YYREEE in the germline V gene (reference sequence). CDR3 length: 13 residues. The CDR3 bases are TGTGCCAGCAGCTTGGAAGCGGAGTACGAGCAGTACTTC. Its translation is CASSLEAEYEQYF. The full variable domain, rest sourced from reference TRBV5-4 and TRBJ2-7, is ETGVTQSPTHLIKTRGQQVTLRCSSQSGHNTVSWYQQALGQGPQFIFQYYREEENGRGNFPPRFSGLQFPNYSSELNVNALELDDSALYLCASSLEAEYEQYFGPGTRLTVT.

V usage is TRBV6-5 and J usage is TRBJ2-7; 7 bases line up with TRBD1. V trimming: 6 bases; J trimming: 4 bases; junction bases outside the gene matches: 9. Germline CDR1 is MNHEY and CDR2 is SVGAGI. The CDR3 spans 14 residues. The chain's CDR3 is CASSSNQGVYEQYF. The CDR3 nucleotides read TGTGCCAGCAGCTCGAACCAGGGGGTTTACGAGCAGTACTTC.

V is TRBV30 and J is TRBJ1-2, with 8 bases aligning to TRBD1. The CDR3 length is 13 residues. J was trimmed by 10 bases and V by 5 bases; bases with no gene match: 12. The germline gives CDR1 GTSNPN, CDR2 SVGIG (reference sequence). CDR3 DNA sequence: TGTGCCTGGCAACCGGGACAGGCATCGCCCTACACCTTC. Encoded protein: CAWQPGQASPYTF.

The rearrangement joins TRBV29-1 to TRBJ1-2; a possible D gene is TRBD1 (5 bases). Germline CDR1 reads SQVTM; CDR2 reads ANQGSEA. The CDR3 contains 15 residues. The germline V and J ends were trimmed by 3 bases and 8 bases, with 22 bases remaining between them. The CDR3 loop reads CSVDSGGGGNRGYTF. CDR3 sequence (DNA): TGCAGCGTTGATTCGGGGGGTGGGGGGAACAGGGGCTACACCTTC.

J is TRBJ2-5 and V is TRBV5-8; 7 bases are shared with TRBD2. The CDR3 consists of 15 residues. Germline V lookup: CDR1 SGHTS, CDR2 YDEGEE. J gave up 5 bases and V 4 bases, and 11 bases lay outside the gene matches. Here the CDR3 reads CASSLVIGRVETQYF. CDR3 in DNA: TGTGCCAGCAGCCTAGTCATTGGGAGGGTCGAGACCCAGTACTTC.

V usage is TRBV11-2 and J usage is TRBJ2-5; 7 nucleotides agree with TRBD2. CDR3 length equals 13 residues. The V and J ends lost 2 bases and 11 bases, in that order; junction bases with no gene match: 8. CDR1 and CDR2 from the germline V gene are SGHAT and FQNNGV. CDR3 sequence: CASSLPGLRIQYF. Written as DNA, the CDR3 is TGTGCCAGCAGCTTACCGGGACTAAGGATACAGTACTTC.

The V call is TRBV7-6, the J call TRBJ2-1, with TRBD2 identical over 9 bases. The CDR3 has 14 residues. J lost 4 bases, V lost 5 bases, and 3 bases had no gene match. Germline V gene sequence: CDR1 SGHVS, CDR2 FNYEAQ. DNA for the CDR3: TGTGCCAGCAGCCTTACTAGCGGGTACAATGAGCAGTTCTTC. Translating gives CASSLTSGYNEQFF.

The V call is TRBV5-1, the J call TRBJ2-7; 7 bases align to TRBD1. Trimming at V came to 4 bases and at J to 2 bases, leaving 3 bases not matched to a gene. The CDR3 contains 13 residues. Germline assignment: CDR1 SGHRS and CDR2 YFSETQ. CDR3 sequence reads: CASSGQGAYEQYF. For the CDR3, the DNA is TGCGCCAGCAGCGGGCAGGGGGCCTACGAGCAGTACTTC.

With respect to this clone: The junction departs from germline at one end; a sequencing error may be responsible. The rearrangement uses TRBV7-9 and TRBJ1-2, with no clear D. This CDR3 region has 8 residues. CDR1 and CDR2 (germline): SEHNR, FQNEAQ (reference sequence). The CDR3 loop is CASSPGHF. DNA for the CDR3: TGTGCCAGCAGCCCTGGCCACTTC.

V is TRBV29-1 and J is TRBJ1-1; no definite D call. The V and J ends lost 0 bases and 1 base respectively, with 6 bases between them. The CDR3 has 13 residues. Looked up from germline, CDR1 is SQVTM and CDR2 is ANQGSEA. The CDR3 is CSVEDPSNTEAFF. The CDR3 DNA reads TGCAGCGTTGAAGACCCGTCGAACACTGAAGCTTTCTTT.

V is TRBV30 and J is TRBJ1-2, with D perhaps matching TRBD1 (5 bases). V dropped 3 bases and J dropped 4 bases, with 12 bases sitting between them. The CDR3 contains 13 residues. In germline, CDR1 is GTSNPN, CDR2 SVGIG (reference sequence). In DNA form, the CDR3 reads TGTGCCTGGAGCGAACAGGCGGCCTATGGCTACACCTTC. Translated: CAWSEQAAYGYTF.

J is TRBJ2-1 and V is TRBV19; D may be TRBD2 (6 bases). CDR1 LNHDA and CDR2 SQIVND come from the germline V gene (reference sequence). The CDR3 sequence is 14 residues long. V was shortened by 0 bases and J by 8 bases, with 11 bases between the two germline ends. CDR3 nucleotides: TGTGCCAGTAGTATAGATCCGTGGGGGGATGAGCAGTTCTTC. Its translation: CASSIDPWGDEQFF. Full variable domain (missing parts from reference TRBV19 and TRBJ2-1): DGGITQSPKYLFRKEGQNVTLSCEQNLNHDAMYWYRQDPGQGLRLIYYSQIVNDFQKGDIAEGYSVSREKKESFPLTVTSAQKNPTAFYLCASSIDPWGDEQFFGPGTRLTVL.

This clone was counted once. The chain recombines TRBV28 with TRBJ1-2; 10 bases fit TRBD1. The CDR3 loop spans 14 amino acids. V dropped 6 bases and J dropped 6; count of bases not matched to a gene: 7. Germline lookup yields CDR1 MDHEN and CDR2 SYDVKM. CDR3 bases: TGTGCCAGCAGGAGCGGACAGGGGGATGATGGCTACACCTTC. It is translated as CASRSGQGDDGYTF.

V usage is TRBV15 and J usage is TRBJ1-1; 7 bases fit TRBD1. Germline V gene data show CDR1 as LNHNV and CDR2 as YYDKDF (reference sequence). V lost 1 base and J lost 2; bases outside the gene matches: 7. This CDR3 comprises 16 residues. The CDR3, as DNA: TGTGCCACCAGCAGAGCTCGGGACAGATTAAACACTGAAGCTTTCTTT. Protein product: CATSRARDRLNTEAFF.

The V gene is TRBV6-6, the J gene TRBJ2-2; TRBD1 matches at 9 bases. V was clipped by 4 bases and J by 9 bases; unmatched bases: 9. Germline V CDR1 and CDR2: MNHNY, SVGAGI (reference sequence). This CDR3 is 15 amino acids long. The CDR3: CASSLLTGGPRELFF. The DNA of the CDR3 is TGTGCCAGCAGTTTATTGACAGGGGGTCCCCGGGAGCTGTTTTTT.

The chain joins TRBV5-5 to TRBJ1-1; 7 bases match TRBD1. Per germline, CDR1 SGHKS and CDR2 YYEKEE (reference sequence). The CDR3 covers 13 residues. Trimming cost V 1 base and J 10 bases; bases outside gene matches: 7. Written as DNA, the CDR3 is TGTGCCAGCAGCTTGCCGGGGACAGCCGGAGCTTTCTTT. This translates into CASSLPGTAGAFF.

The V and J genes are TRBV13 and TRBJ2-1; TRBD1 matches 7 bases. The CDR3 has 16 amino acids. Germline V lookup: CDR1 PRHDT, CDR2 FYEKMQ (reference sequence). With V trimmed by 0 bases and J by 6 bases, 8 bases remained unmatched. The CDR3 spells CASSLGVGGEVNEQFF. The CDR3 nucleotides are TGTGCCAGCAGCTTAGGGGTAGGGGGCGAGGTCAATGAGCAGTTCTTC.

V gene TRBV5-1 combines with J gene TRBJ2-5; perhaps TRBD2 as D (6 bases). Germline V gives CDR1 SGHRS, CDR2 YFSETQ. The CDR3 totals 14 residues. V was pared by 5 bases and J by 2 bases, with 13 bases between. CDR3 amino acids: CASRLALTQETQYF. In nucleotides, the CDR3 is TGCGCCAGCAGACTAGCCCTGACACAAGAGACCCAGTACTTC.

The chain joins TRBV25-1 to TRBJ1-4; D remains unclear. Germline V CDR1 and CDR2: MGHDK, SYGVNS. The CDR3 extends over 15 amino acids. V gave up 3 bases and J gave up 3 bases, with 11 bases separating them. The CDR3 loop is CASSDPGGPNEKLFF. The CDR3 DNA reads as TGTGCCAGCAGTGACCCCGGAGGCCCTAATGAAAAACTGTTTTTT.

The chain recombines TRBV5-6 with TRBJ2-5, with 12 bases that match TRBD2. The CDR3 totals 15 residues. Germline loops: CDR1 SGHDT, CDR2 YYEEEE. V shed 3 bases, J shed 4 bases, and the junction held 4 bases outside the gene matches. The CDR3 sequence: CASSSQGLAGETQYF. The CDR3 DNA is TGTGCCAGCAGCTCCCAGGGACTAGCGGGAGAGACCCAGTACTTC.

This chain connects TRBV30 to TRBJ2-5; TRBD2 aligns across 11 bases. The CDR3 sequence is 15 residues long. J gave up 5 bases and V 5 bases, and 10 bases lay outside the gene matches. Per the germline V gene, CDR1 is GTSNPN and CDR2 is SVGIG (reference sequence). Here the CDR3 DNA reads TGTGCCTGGGGACATAGCGGGAGGGGTGGGGAGACCCAGTACTTC. This encodes CAWGHSGRGGETQYF.

This chain links TRBV7-9 with TRBJ1-1; 7 bases align to TRBD1. J gave up 1 base and V 5 bases, and 7 bases lay outside the gene matches. The CDR3 contains 15 residues. Germline V gene lookup returns CDR1 SEHNR and CDR2 FQNEAQ (reference sequence). CDR3 in DNA: TGTGCCAGCAGCCGAGGACAGGCCCAGAACACTGAAGCTTTCTTT. Encoded protein: CASSRGQAQNTEAFF.

This sequence joins TRBV2 and TRBJ1-2; tentative D call: TRBD1 (5 bases). This CDR3 region has 14 residues. Germline loops: CDR1 SNHLY, CDR2 FYNNEI. V shed 7 bases and J shed 3 bases, with 15 bases lying between them. This CDR3 is CASMGRLGYYGYTF. CDR3 bases: TGTGCCAGCATGGGGCGATTGGGGTACTATGGCTACACCTTC. The complete variable domain, with remaining parts taken from reference TRBV2 and TRBJ1-2, reads EPEVTQTPSHQVTQMGQEVILRCVPISNHLYFYWYRQILGQKVEFLVSFYNNEISEKSEIFDDQFSVERPDGSNFTLKIRSTKLEDSAMYFCASMGRLGYYGYTFGSGTRLTVV.

The chain is built from TRBV12-5 and TRBJ2-5, with D tentatively TRBD1 (6 bases). CDR3 length: 13 amino acids. Germline CDR1 and CDR2: LGHNT and FRNRAP. V was pared by 9 bases and J by 1 base, with 12 bases between. Written as DNA, the CDR3 is TGTGCTAGCAACCGGGACACCCAAGAGACCCAGTACTTC. The encoded protein is CASNRDTQETQYF.